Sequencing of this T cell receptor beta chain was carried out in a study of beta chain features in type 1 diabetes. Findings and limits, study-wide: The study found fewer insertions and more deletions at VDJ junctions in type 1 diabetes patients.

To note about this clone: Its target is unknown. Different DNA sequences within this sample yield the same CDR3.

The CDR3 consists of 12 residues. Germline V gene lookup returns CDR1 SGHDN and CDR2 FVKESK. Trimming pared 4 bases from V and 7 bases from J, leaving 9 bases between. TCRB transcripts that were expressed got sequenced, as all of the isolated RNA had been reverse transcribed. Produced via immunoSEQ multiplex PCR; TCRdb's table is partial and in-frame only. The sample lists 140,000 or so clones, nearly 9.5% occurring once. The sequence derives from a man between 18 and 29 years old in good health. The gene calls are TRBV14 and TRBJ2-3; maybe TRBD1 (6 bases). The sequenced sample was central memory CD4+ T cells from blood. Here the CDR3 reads CASSPRGYTQYF. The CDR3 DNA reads TGTGCCAGCAGCCCCAGGGGTTATACGCAGTATTTT.